This TCR beta chain was profiled in a study of blood T cell repertoires in COVID-19. About the research overall: Sites in the United States, Italy and Spain provided acute and convalescent COVID-19 samples. In each case, the material was cDNA or gDNA derived from T cells, B-cell-depleted T cells, or PBMCs.

In its sample, this clone was seen once. In the original workflow: Scientists estimated how many nucleated cells there were by amplifying reference gene primers. The assay was immunoSEQ multiplex PCR, and TCRdb's table has in-frame clones only and misses some. The DNA was the basis for D and trimming; V, J and clone size are from that table. Seen here are about 140,000 clones, 60% to 85% observed once, and the top ten hold 16%. The receptor was derived from a man between 50 and 59 years old with acute or convalescent COVID-19. Sequencing used peripheral blood.

The CDR3 DNA sequence: TGTGCCAGCAGCTTAGCGCTGACACCTACCACCGGGGAGCTGTTTTTT. Encoded protein: CASSLALTPTTGELFF. V gene TRBV7-6 combines with J gene TRBJ2-2; no firm D call. V lost 0 bases, J lost 4 bases, and 12 bases lay in between. The CDR3 is made up of 16 amino acids. Germline CDR1 reads SGHVS; CDR2 reads FNYEAQ.